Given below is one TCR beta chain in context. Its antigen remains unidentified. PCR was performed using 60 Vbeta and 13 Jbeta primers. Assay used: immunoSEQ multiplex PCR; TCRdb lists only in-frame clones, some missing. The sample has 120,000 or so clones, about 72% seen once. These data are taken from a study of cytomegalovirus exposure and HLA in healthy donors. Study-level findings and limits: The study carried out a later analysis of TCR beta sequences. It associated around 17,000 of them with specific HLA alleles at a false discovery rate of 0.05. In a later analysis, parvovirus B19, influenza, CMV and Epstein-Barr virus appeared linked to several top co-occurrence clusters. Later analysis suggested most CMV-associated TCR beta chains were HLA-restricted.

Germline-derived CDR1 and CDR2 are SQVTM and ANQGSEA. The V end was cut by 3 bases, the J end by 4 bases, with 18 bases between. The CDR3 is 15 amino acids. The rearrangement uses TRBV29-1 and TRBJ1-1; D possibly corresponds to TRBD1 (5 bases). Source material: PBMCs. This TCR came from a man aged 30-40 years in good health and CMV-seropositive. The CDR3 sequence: CSVDRDVGGVTEAFF. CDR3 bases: TGCAGCGTTGACCGAGACGTGGGGGGAGTCACTGAAGCTTTCTTT.